These T cell receptor beta chains were read from a single sample in a study of T-cell reconstitution after alpha-beta-depleted transplantation in children. TCRdb reanalysed the PCR reads using MiXCR and keeps one entry per CDR3 protein. The table includes about 260,000 distinct CDR3 sequences, roughly 8.2% detected once. Sequenced here: PBMCs, mostly from graft donor cells, sampled 180 days after TCRalphabeta/CD19-depleted stem cell transplant. The receptor set was obtained from a male patient younger than 18 who had a stem cell transplant for acute lymphoblastic leukemia, so the T cells may come from the graft donor. Both conserved end residues are part of each CDR3. A D gene is named only where the DNA matches it firmly. A row's size may be missing; if present it is once, few, many or a size class.

CDR3aa: CSARVSQLTGELFF
CDR3nt: TGCAGTGCTAGAGTATCACAGCTCACCGGGGAGCTGTTTTTT
abundance: many
d_gene: .
j_gene: TRBJ2-2
v_gene: TRBV20-1

CDR3aa: CASSYPRPRERTNEKLFF
CDR3nt: TGTGCCAGCAGTTACCCCCGGCCACGGGAAAGGACTAATGAAAAACTGTTTTTT
abundance: many
d_gene: .
j_gene: TRBJ1-4
v_gene: TRBV6-8

CDR3aa: CASSSGTSSYNEQFF
CDR3nt: TGTGCTAGCAGCTCCGGGACTAGCTCCTACAATGAGCAGTTCTTC
abundance: many
d_gene: TRBD2
j_gene: TRBJ2-1
v_gene: TRBV7-7

CDR3aa: CASSLDLLAGVSGELFF
CDR3nt: TGTGCCAGCAGCTTAGATCTGCTAGCGGGAGTGTCCGGGGAGCTGTTTTTT
abundance: many
d_gene: TRBD2
j_gene: TRBJ2-2
v_gene: TRBV11-2

CDR3aa: CASSVSGSEETQYF
CDR3nt: TGTGCCAGCAGCGTCAGCGGGAGCGAAGAGACCCAGTACTTC
abundance: many
d_gene: TRBD2
j_gene: TRBJ2-5
v_gene: TRBV9

CDR3aa: CARYRDGPCPRKKLFF
CDR3nt: TGTGCCAGATACCGGGACGGACCCTGCCCCCGAAAAAAACTGTTTTTT
abundance: many
d_gene: .
j_gene: TRBJ1-4
v_gene: TRBV21-1

CDR3aa: CASSGRSQDEQYF
CDR3nt: TGTGCCAGCAGCGGGAGAAGCCAGGACGAGCAGTACTTC
abundance: many
d_gene: .
j_gene: TRBJ2-7
v_gene: TRBV7-9

CDR3aa: CASSQVGEDYGYTF
CDR3nt: TGTGCCAGCAGCCAAGTGGGGGAGGACTATGGCTACACCTTC
abundance: many
d_gene: .
j_gene: TRBJ1-2
v_gene: TRBV4-2

CDR3aa: CASSLKGDTEAFF
CDR3nt: TGCGCCAGCAGCTTGAAGGGGGACACTGAAGCTTTCTTT
abundance: many
d_gene: .
j_gene: TRBJ1-1
v_gene: TRBV5-1

CDR3aa: CASRVVNTIYF
CDR3nt: TGTGCCAGCAGGGTCGTCAACACCATATATTTT
abundance: many
d_gene: .
j_gene: TRBJ1-3
v_gene: TRBV25-1

CDR3aa: CASTSTLRGQLNQPQHF
CDR3nt: TGTGCCAGTACCTCTACGCTCCGGGGACAGCTCAATCAGCCCCAGCATTTT
abundance: few
d_gene: TRBD1
j_gene: TRBJ1-5
v_gene: TRBV19

CDR3aa: CASSQVGGRANNEQFF
CDR3nt: TGCGCCAGCAGCCAAGTGGGCGGGAGGGCAAACAATGAGCAGTTCTTC
abundance: many
d_gene: TRBD2
j_gene: TRBJ2-1
v_gene: TRBV4-1

CDR3aa: CSAERQGRNTEAFF
CDR3nt: TGCAGTGCCGAACGACAGGGGAGGAACACTGAAGCTTTCTTT
abundance: many
d_gene: TRBD1
j_gene: TRBJ1-1
v_gene: TRBV20-1

CDR3aa: CASLGRGQETQYF
CDR3nt: TGTGCCAGTCTGGGTAGGGGTCAAGAGACCCAGTACTTC
abundance: many
d_gene: .
j_gene: TRBJ2-5
v_gene: TRBV5-6

CDR3aa: CASSNVRDRGRELFF
CDR3nt: TGTGCCAGTAGCAATGTACGGGACAGGGGGCGGGAGCTGTTTTTT
abundance: .
d_gene: TRBD1
j_gene: TRBJ2-2
v_gene: TRBV19

CDR3aa: CASSSDRVPSGANVLTF
CDR3nt: TGTGCCAGCAGTTCTGACAGGGTCCCCTCTGGGGCCAACGTCCTGACTTTC
abundance: many
d_gene: TRBD1
j_gene: TRBJ2-6
v_gene: TRBV7-8

CDR3aa: CASSSPWQPQHF
CDR3nt: TGTGCCAGCAGTTCTCCGTGGCAGCCCCAGCATTTT
abundance: many
d_gene: .
j_gene: TRBJ1-5
v_gene: TRBV28

CDR3aa: CASSWPGHRDGTSGFLDFYEQYF
CDR3nt: TGTGCCAGCAGCTGGCCGGGACACAGGGACGGGACTAGCGGGTTCTTGGATTTCTACGAGCAGTACTTC
abundance: .
d_gene: TRBD2
j_gene: TRBJ2-7
v_gene: TRBV13

CDR3aa: CASSPHWGTTYNEQFF
CDR3nt: TGTGCCAGCAGCCCCCACTGGGGGACTACCTACAATGAGCAGTTCTTC
abundance: many
d_gene: TRBD2
j_gene: TRBJ2-1
v_gene: TRBV7-8

CDR3aa: CASSPGIRVEYGYTF
CDR3nt: TGTGCCAGCAGCCCCGGGATCAGGGTCGAATATGGCTACACCTTC
abundance: many
d_gene: .
j_gene: TRBJ1-2
v_gene: TRBV7-2

CDR3aa: CASSPGQYEQYF
CDR3nt: TGTGCCAGCAGTCCGGGACAGTACGAGCAGTACTTC
abundance: many
d_gene: TRBD1
j_gene: TRBJ2-7
v_gene: TRBV12-3/TRBV12-4

CDR3aa: CASSLVTGPGSPLHF
CDR3nt: TGTGCCAGCAGCTTAGTGACCGGGCCCGGTTCACCCCTCCACTTT
abundance: many
d_gene: .
j_gene: TRBJ1-6
v_gene: TRBV7-9

CDR3aa: CASSAQGGEQYF
CDR3nt: TGTGCCAGCAGCGCGCAAGGAGGCGAGCAGTACTTC
abundance: many
d_gene: .
j_gene: TRBJ2-7
v_gene: TRBV2

CDR3aa: CATSRGFGQEGNNEQFF
CDR3nt: TGTGCCACCAGCAGGGGATTCGGACAAGAAGGGAACAATGAGCAGTTCTTC
abundance: many
d_gene: .
j_gene: TRBJ2-1
v_gene: TRBV24-1

CDR3aa: CASTSRASRADTQYF
CDR3nt: TGTGCCAGCACCTCTCGAGCTTCAAGGGCAGATACGCAGTATTTT
abundance: many
d_gene: .
j_gene: TRBJ2-3
v_gene: TRBV6-2/TRBV6-3

CDR3aa: CASSTPRTGQETQYF
CDR3nt: TGTGCCAGCAGTACCCCTCGAACAGGGCAAGAGACCCAGTACTTC
abundance: many
d_gene: .
j_gene: TRBJ2-5
v_gene: TRBV28

CDR3aa: CSARYGNTEAFF
CDR3nt: TGCAGTGCTAGATACGGGAACACTGAAGCTTTCTTT
abundance: many
d_gene: .
j_gene: TRBJ1-1
v_gene: TRBV20-1

CDR3aa: CASSDLTVQFMNGYTF
CDR3nt: TGTGCCAGCAGTGACCTCACGGTACAGTTTATGAATGGCTACACCTTC
abundance: many
d_gene: .
j_gene: TRBJ1-2
v_gene: TRBV2

CDR3aa: CASRPSFLSGANVLTF
CDR3nt: TGTGCCAGCAGGCCTAGCTTTCTCTCTGGGGCCAACGTCCTGACTTTC
abundance: many
d_gene: .
j_gene: TRBJ2-6
v_gene: TRBV27

CDR3aa: CASSLKTGPMNTEAFF
CDR3nt: TGCGCCAGCAGCTTGAAGACAGGGCCCATGAACACTGAAGCTTTCTTT
abundance: many
d_gene: TRBD1
j_gene: TRBJ1-1
v_gene: TRBV5-1

CDR3aa: CATRRSDTGELFF
CDR3nt: TGTGCCACCCGTCGGTCAGACACCGGGGAGCTGTTTTTT
abundance: many
d_gene: .
j_gene: TRBJ2-2
v_gene: TRBV28

CDR3aa: CASSLISGQPQHF
CDR3nt: TGTGCCAGCAGTTTGATTTCCGGGCAGCCCCAGCATTTT
abundance: many
d_gene: .
j_gene: TRBJ1-5
v_gene: TRBV12-3/TRBV12-4

CDR3aa: CASSIRGLAGGPAADTQYF
CDR3nt: TGTGCCAGTAGTATCCGAGGACTAGCGGGAGGGCCGGCCGCAGATACGCAGTATTTT
abundance: few
d_gene: TRBD2
j_gene: TRBJ2-3
v_gene: TRBV19

CDR3aa: CASSQELRGNYGYTF
CDR3nt: TGCGCCAGCAGCCAAGAGTTGCGGGGGAACTATGGCTACACCTTC
abundance: many
d_gene: .
j_gene: TRBJ1-2
v_gene: TRBV4-3

CDR3aa: CASSFGLAQQTQYF
CDR3nt: TGTGCCAGCAGTTTTGGGCTAGCCCAACAGACCCAGTACTTC
abundance: many
d_gene: .
j_gene: TRBJ2-5
v_gene: TRBV12-3/TRBV12-4

CDR3aa: CASSILEGAPSQPQHF
CDR3nt: TGTGCCAGTAGTATATTAGAGGGGGCTCCAAGTCAGCCCCAGCATTTT
abundance: few
d_gene: TRBD1
j_gene: TRBJ1-5
v_gene: TRBV19

CDR3aa: CASSLVPGPYEQYF
CDR3nt: TGCGCCAGCAGCTTGGTGCCTGGGCCCTACGAGCAGTACTTC
abundance: many
d_gene: .
j_gene: TRBJ2-7
v_gene: TRBV5-1

CDR3aa: CASTRDRPSYEQYF
CDR3nt: TGTGCCAGCACCCGGGACAGGCCATCCTACGAGCAGTACTTC
abundance: .
d_gene: TRBD1
j_gene: TRBJ2-7
v_gene: TRBV2

CDR3aa: CASSQAAPGELFF
CDR3nt: TGCGCCAGCAGCCAAGCGGCCCCCGGGGAGCTGTTTTTT
abundance: many
d_gene: .
j_gene: TRBJ2-2
v_gene: TRBV4-3

CDR3aa: CATSRSTYRGSGNTIYF
CDR3nt: TGTGCCACCAGCAGATCCACGTACAGGGGGTCCGGAAACACCATATATTTT
abundance: many
d_gene: TRBD1
j_gene: TRBJ1-3
v_gene: TRBV15

CDR3aa: CASSLEMGRREKLFF
CDR3nt: TGTGCCAGCAGCTTGGAAATGGGGCGCAGGGAAAAACTGTTTTTT
abundance: many
d_gene: .
j_gene: TRBJ1-4
v_gene: TRBV5-5

CDR3aa: CASSQRQGTWVFF
CDR3nt: TGTGCCAGCAGTCAACGACAGGGAACGTGGGTGTTCTTC
abundance: many
d_gene: TRBD1
j_gene: TRBJ2-1
v_gene: TRBV6-6

CDR3aa: CSVGGGNQPQHF
CDR3nt: TGCAGCGTTGGAGGGGGCAATCAGCCCCAGCATTTT
abundance: many
d_gene: .
j_gene: TRBJ1-5
v_gene: TRBV29-1

CDR3aa: CAIGDSSGITGELFF
CDR3nt: TGTGCCATCGGGGATTCTAGCGGGATCACCGGGGAGCTGTTTTTT
abundance: many
d_gene: TRBD2
j_gene: TRBJ2-2
v_gene: TRBV10-3

CDR3aa: CASSHLGRGYTF
CDR3nt: TGTGCCAGCAGCCACCTTGGCCGTGGCTACACCTTC
abundance: many
d_gene: .
j_gene: TRBJ1-2
v_gene: TRBV3-1

CDR3aa: CARGRGSAYEQYF
CDR3nt: TGTGCCAGGGGCCGCGGGAGCGCCTACGAGCAGTACTTC
abundance: .
d_gene: .
j_gene: TRBJ2-7
v_gene: TRBV5-2

CDR3aa: CASSLIAVGTDTQYF
CDR3nt: TGCGCCAGCAGCTTGATAGCGGTGGGCACAGATACGCAGTATTTT
abundance: many
d_gene: .
j_gene: TRBJ2-3
v_gene: TRBV5-1

CDR3aa: CAISESDRWNRGNIQYF
CDR3nt: TGTGCCATCAGTGAGTCGGACAGGTGGAACCGAGGGAACATTCAGTACTTC
abundance: many
d_gene: TRBD1
j_gene: TRBJ2-4
v_gene: TRBV10-3

CDR3aa: CASSVTGPLNTEAFF
CDR3nt: TGTGCCAGCAGTGTGACAGGGCCCCTGAACACTGAAGCTTTCTTT
abundance: many
d_gene: TRBD1
j_gene: TRBJ1-1
v_gene: TRBV28

CDR3aa: CASGLNLGQGSYEQYF
CDR3nt: TGTGCCAGCGGCCTAAACTTAGGACAGGGCTCCTACGAGCAGTACTTC
abundance: .
d_gene: TRBD1
j_gene: TRBJ2-7
v_gene: TRBV11-2

CDR3aa: CASSLEGRTGELFF
CDR3nt: TGTGCCAGCAGCTTAGAAGGCAGAACCGGGGAGCTGTTTTTT
abundance: many
d_gene: .
j_gene: TRBJ2-2
v_gene: TRBV13

CDR3aa: CATSRPSARTGSPYEQYF
CDR3nt: TGTGCCACCAGCAGACCCTCGGCCCGAACAGGGTCGCCCTACGAGCAGTACTTC
abundance: many
d_gene: .
j_gene: TRBJ2-7
v_gene: TRBV15

CDR3aa: CASSEARVLWLGQDQETQYF
CDR3nt: TGTGCCAGCAGTGAGGCCCGGGTCCTATGGCTTGGGCAAGACCAAGAGACCCAGTACTTC
abundance: many
d_gene: .
j_gene: TRBJ2-5
v_gene: TRBV25-1

CDR3aa: CASTAQSPYSEGNEKLFF
CDR3nt: TGTGCCAGCACCGCACAATCCCCCTACAGCGAGGGGAATGAAAAACTGTTTTTT
abundance: few
d_gene: .
j_gene: TRBJ1-4
v_gene: TRBV12-3/TRBV12-4

CDR3aa: CASSLGLAGGSTDTQYF
CDR3nt: TGTGCCAGCAGCTTAGGGCTAGCGGGGGGGAGCACAGATACGCAGTATTTT
abundance: many
d_gene: TRBD2
j_gene: TRBJ2-3
v_gene: TRBV7-6

CDR3aa: CASSGAGEADTQYF
CDR3nt: TGCGCCAGCAGTGGAGCGGGAGAAGCCGATACGCAGTATTTT
abundance: .
d_gene: TRBD2
j_gene: TRBJ2-3
v_gene: TRBV23-1

CDR3aa: CASGLGLALHPNTGELFF
CDR3nt: TGTGCTAGTGGTCTCGGACTAGCTTTACACCCGAACACCGGGGAGCTGTTTTTT
abundance: many
d_gene: TRBD2
j_gene: TRBJ2-2
v_gene: TRBV12-5

CDR3aa: CASKVWGVSTGEQYF
CDR3nt: TGCGCCAGCAAGGTTTGGGGGGTATCTACGGGGGAGCAGTACTTC
abundance: many
d_gene: .
j_gene: TRBJ2-7
v_gene: TRBV10-2

CDR3aa: CSVERNGDDPPYEQYF
CDR3nt: TGCAGCGTTGAAAGGAATGGGGACGACCCCCCTTACGAGCAGTACTTC
abundance: many
d_gene: .
j_gene: TRBJ2-7
v_gene: TRBV29-1